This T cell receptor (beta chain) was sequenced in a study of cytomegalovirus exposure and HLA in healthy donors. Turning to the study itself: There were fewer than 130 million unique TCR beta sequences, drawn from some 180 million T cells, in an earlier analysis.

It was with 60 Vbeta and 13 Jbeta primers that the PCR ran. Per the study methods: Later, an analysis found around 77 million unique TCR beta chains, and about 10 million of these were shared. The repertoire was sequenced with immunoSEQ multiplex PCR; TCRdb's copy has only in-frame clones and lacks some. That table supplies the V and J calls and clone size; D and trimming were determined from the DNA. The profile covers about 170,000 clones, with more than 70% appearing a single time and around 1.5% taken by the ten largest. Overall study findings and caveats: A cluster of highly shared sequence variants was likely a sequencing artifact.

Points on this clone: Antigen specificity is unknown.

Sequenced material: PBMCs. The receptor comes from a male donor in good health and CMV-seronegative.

CDR3 bases: TGCGCCAGCAGCTTTTTGCGGGGGTACGATGAGCAGTTCTTC. This gives the protein CASSFLRGYDEQFF. This chain links TRBV5-1 with TRBJ2-1; 7 positions match TRBD2. The junction had 7 bases not matched to a gene; V was cut back by 2 bases and J by 8 bases. The CDR3 is made up of 14 amino acids. The germline V gene encodes CDR1 SGHRS and CDR2 YFSETQ.